This TCR beta chain was identified during a study of T-cell reconstitution after alpha-beta-depleted transplantation in children. Preparation of the TCRbeta library involved a method that used unique molecular identifiers. TCRdb called the PCR reads again in MiXCR, with one record for every CDR3 protein. The repertoire includes 400,000 to 500,000 distinct CDR3 sequences, about 11% of them detected once, and roughly 5.1% sits in the top ten. Germline V gene lookup returns CDR1 SQVTM and CDR2 ANQGSEA. CDR3 length equals 14 residues. The germline V and J ends were trimmed by 0 bases and 5 bases, with 13 bases remaining between them.

The source material was PBMCs from the stem cell graft donor, sampled from the stem cell graft. The chain links TRBV29-1 to TRBJ2-5; no clear D gene. This TCR was sampled from a human donor who donated a stem cell graft to a child with acute myeloid leukemia. This chain's CDR3 is CSVEDRSNGETQYF. The CDR3 DNA is TGCAGCGTTGAAGATCGGTCAAATGGGGAGACCCAGTACTTC. The complete variable domain, with remaining parts taken from reference TRBV29-1 and TRBJ2-5, reads SAVISQKPSRDICQRGTSLTIQCQVDSQVTMMFWYRQQPGQSLTLIATANQGSEATYESGFVIDKFPISRPNLTFSTLTVSNMSPEDSSIYLCSVEDRSNGETQYFGPGTRLLVL.